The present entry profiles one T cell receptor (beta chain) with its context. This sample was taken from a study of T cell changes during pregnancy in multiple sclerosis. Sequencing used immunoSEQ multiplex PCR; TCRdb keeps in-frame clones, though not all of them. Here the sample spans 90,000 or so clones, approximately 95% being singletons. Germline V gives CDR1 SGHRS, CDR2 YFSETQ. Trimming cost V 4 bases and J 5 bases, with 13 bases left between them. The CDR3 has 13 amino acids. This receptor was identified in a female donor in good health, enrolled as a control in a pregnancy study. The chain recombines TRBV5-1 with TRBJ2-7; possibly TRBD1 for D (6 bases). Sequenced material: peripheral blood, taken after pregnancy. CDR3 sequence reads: CASSVQGRDEQYF. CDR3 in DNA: TGCGCCAGCAGCGTACAGGGTAGGGACGAGCAGTACTTC.